The present T cell receptor (beta chain) was sequenced within a study of technical replicates of blood from several donors. This clone was seen a single time. The protocol was immunoSEQ multiplex PCR, while the TCRdb copy is restricted to in-frame clones and leaves out a portion. This table holds tens of thousands of clones, more than 90% found once. This receptor was taken from a human donor in good health. Some clones in this sample may be carry-over from other donors' samples. Sequencing input: T cells isolated from PBMCs.

CDR3 bases: TGCGCCAGCAGCCCTGGGACTAGCGGGAACACAGATACGCAGTATTTT. It translates to CASSPGTSGNTDTQYF. The genes are TRBV5-1 and TRBJ2-3, with 13 bases identical to TRBD2. The V segment lost 4 bases and the J segment 2 bases; nucleotides outside the gene matches: 4. The V gene's germline CDR1 is SGHRS and CDR2 YFSETQ. The CDR3 consists of 16 residues.